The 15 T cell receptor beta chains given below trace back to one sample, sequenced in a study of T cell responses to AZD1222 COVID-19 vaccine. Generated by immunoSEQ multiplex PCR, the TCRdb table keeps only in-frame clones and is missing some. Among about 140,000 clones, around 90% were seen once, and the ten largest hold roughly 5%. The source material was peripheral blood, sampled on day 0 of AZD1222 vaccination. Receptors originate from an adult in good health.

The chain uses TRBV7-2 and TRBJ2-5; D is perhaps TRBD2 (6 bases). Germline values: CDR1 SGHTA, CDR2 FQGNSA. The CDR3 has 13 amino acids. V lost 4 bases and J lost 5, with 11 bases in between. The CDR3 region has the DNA TGTGCCAGCAGCTCACTAGCTTCGGAGACCCAGTACTTC. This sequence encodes CASSSLASETQYF.

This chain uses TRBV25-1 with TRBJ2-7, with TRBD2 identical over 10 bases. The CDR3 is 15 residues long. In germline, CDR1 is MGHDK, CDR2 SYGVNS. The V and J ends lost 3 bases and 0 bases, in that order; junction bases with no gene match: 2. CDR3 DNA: TGTGCCAGCAGTGACACTAGCGGGGTCTCCTACGAGCAGTACTTC. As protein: CASSDTSGVSYEQYF.

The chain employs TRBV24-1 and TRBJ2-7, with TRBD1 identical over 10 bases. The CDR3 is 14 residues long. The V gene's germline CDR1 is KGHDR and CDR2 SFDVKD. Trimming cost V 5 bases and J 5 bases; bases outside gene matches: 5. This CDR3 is CATSAGTGVHEQYF. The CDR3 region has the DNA TGTGCCACCAGTGCCGGGACAGGGGTCCACGAGCAGTACTTC.

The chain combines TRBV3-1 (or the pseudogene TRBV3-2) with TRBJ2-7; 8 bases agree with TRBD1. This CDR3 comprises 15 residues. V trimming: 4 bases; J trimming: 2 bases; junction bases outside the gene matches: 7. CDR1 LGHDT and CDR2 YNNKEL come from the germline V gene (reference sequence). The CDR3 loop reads CASSRSGTGAYEQYF. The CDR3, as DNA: TGTGCCAGCAGCCGTTCCGGGACAGGAGCCTACGAGCAGTACTTC.

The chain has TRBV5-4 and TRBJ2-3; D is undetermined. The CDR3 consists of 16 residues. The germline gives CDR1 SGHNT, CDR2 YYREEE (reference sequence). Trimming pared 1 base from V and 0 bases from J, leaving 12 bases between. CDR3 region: CASSLKKGSSTDTQYF. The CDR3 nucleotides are TGTGCCAGCAGCTTGAAGAAGGGTTCAAGCACAGATACGCAGTATTTT.

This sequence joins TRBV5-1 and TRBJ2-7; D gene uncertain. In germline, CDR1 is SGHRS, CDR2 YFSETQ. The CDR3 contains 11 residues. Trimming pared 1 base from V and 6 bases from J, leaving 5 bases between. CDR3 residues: CASSLSSEQYF. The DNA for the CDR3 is TGCGCCAGCAGCTTGAGTTCCGAGCAGTACTTC.

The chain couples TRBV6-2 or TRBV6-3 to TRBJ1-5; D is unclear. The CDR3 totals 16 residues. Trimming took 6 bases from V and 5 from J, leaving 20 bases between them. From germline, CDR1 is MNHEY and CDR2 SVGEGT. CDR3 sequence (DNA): TGTGCCAGCAGCCCTATTTTTGGGGAGAGGCATCAGCCCCAGCATTTT. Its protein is CASSPIFGERHQPQHF.

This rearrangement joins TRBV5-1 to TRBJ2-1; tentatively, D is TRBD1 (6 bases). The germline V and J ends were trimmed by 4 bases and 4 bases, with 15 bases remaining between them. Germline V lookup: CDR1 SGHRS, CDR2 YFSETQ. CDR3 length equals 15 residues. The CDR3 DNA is TGCGCCAGCAGCCCCACAGGGATGGAGTACAATGAGCAGTTCTTC. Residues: CASSPTGMEYNEQFF.

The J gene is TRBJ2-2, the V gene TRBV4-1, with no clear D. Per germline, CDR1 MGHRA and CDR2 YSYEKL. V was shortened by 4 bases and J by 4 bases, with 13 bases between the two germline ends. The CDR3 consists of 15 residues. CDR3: CASSPATSRTGELFF. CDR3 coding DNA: TGCGCCAGCAGCCCCGCGACGAGTCGCACCGGGGAGCTGTTTTTT.

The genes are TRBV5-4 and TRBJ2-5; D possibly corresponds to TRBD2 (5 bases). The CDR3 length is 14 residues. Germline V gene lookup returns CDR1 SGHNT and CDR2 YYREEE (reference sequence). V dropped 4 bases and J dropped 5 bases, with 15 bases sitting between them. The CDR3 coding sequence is TGTGCCAGCAGCCGCAGTTCTAGCATGGAGACCCAGTACTTC. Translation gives CASSRSSSMETQYF.

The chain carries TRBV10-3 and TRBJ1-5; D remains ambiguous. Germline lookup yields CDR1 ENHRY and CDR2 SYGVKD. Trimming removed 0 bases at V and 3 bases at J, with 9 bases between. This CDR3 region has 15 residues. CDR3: CAISESLILNQPQHF. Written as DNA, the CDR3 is TGTGCCATCAGTGAGTCGCTCATTCTCAATCAGCCCCAGCATTTT.

The CDR3 DNA reads as TGTGCCAGCAAAACTGGGAACCCCATTCCAACCTACGAGCAGTACTTC. It codes for CASKTGNPIPTYEQYF. V and J are TRBV27 and TRBJ2-7, with D hard to call. The ends were cut back, 7 bases at V and 2 bases at J, with 21 bases in the middle. The CDR3 contains 16 residues. Germline-derived CDR1 and CDR2 are MNHEY and SMNVEV (reference sequence).

In DNA form, the CDR3 reads TGTGCCACCAGTGATGGGCTAGCGGGAGGAGAGACCCAGTACTTC. Its protein is CATSDGLAGGETQYF. The gene calls are TRBV24-1 and TRBJ2-5; 11 bases match TRBD2. CDR3 length equals 15 residues. Germline CDR1 KGHDR, CDR2 SFDVKD. With V trimmed by 3 bases and J by 4 bases, 3 bases remained unmatched.

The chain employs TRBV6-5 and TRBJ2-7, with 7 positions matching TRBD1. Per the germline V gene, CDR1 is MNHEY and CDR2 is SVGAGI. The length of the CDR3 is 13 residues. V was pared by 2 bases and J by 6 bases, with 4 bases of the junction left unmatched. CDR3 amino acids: CASSYKGAGEQYF. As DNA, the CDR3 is TGTGCCAGCAGTTACAAGGGGGCAGGCGAGCAGTACTTC.

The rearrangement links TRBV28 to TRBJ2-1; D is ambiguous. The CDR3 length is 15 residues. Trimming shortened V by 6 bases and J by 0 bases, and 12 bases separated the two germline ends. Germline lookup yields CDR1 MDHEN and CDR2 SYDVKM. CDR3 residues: CASSPRPGSYNEQFF. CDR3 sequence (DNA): TGTGCCAGCAGCCCAAGACCAGGCTCCTACAATGAGCAGTTCTTC.